Each of the 11 T cell receptor beta chains below was sequenced from the same sample in a study of CD8+ T cells in alopecia areata. RNA extraction was followed by reverse transcription into cDNA, which acted as the sequencing template. Assay: immunoSEQ multiplex PCR; the TCRdb copy retains only in-frame clones and omits some. The data contain approximately 210,000 clones, about three fifths of them singletons. Treatment meaning: oral pan-JAK inhibitor, 5-10 mg twice daily. Here the sequenced sample was CD4+ T cells sorted from blood, taken at week 24, from a patient treated with tofacitinib. Receptor source: a human donor with alopecia areata.

This clone appeared a few times. The chain links TRBV5-5 to TRBJ2-5; a weak D match, TRBD1 (6 bases). V dropped 1 base and J dropped 2 bases, with 6 bases sitting between them. The CDR3 covers 13 residues. CDR1 is SGHKS, CDR2 YYEKEE, per germline (reference sequence). CDR3 bases: TGTGCCAGCAGCTTGCAGGGGCAAGAGACCCAGTACTTC. Protein: CASSLQGQETQYF.

This chain uses TRBV25-1 with TRBJ1-4; D possibly corresponds to TRBD1 (6 bases). CDR1 is MGHDK, CDR2 SYGVNS, per germline. This CDR3 has 15 residues. Between the trimmed V and J ends, which lost 3 bases and 7 bases, there was a span of 15 bases. The CDR3 DNA follows: TGTGCCAGCAGTGAGTCGGGGGGCAGGATTGAAAAACTGTTTTTT. This sequence encodes CASSESGGRIEKLFF.

This clone has more than one count but fewer than ten. V is TRBV29-1 and J is TRBJ1-2; maybe TRBD1 (5 bases). CDR3 length: 13 amino acids. Germline V lookup: CDR1 SQVTM, CDR2 ANQGSEA. Trimming removed 1 base from V and 0 bases from J, with 6 bases in between. In DNA form, the CDR3 reads TGCAGCGTTGAAGTGACAGCTAACTATGGCTACACCTTC. Residues: CSVEVTANYGYTF.

This clone was observed a handful of times. The J gene is TRBJ2-3, the V gene TRBV7-3; 7 bases agree with TRBD1. The junction had 4 bases not matched to a gene; V was cut back by 2 bases and J by 2 bases. This CDR3 has 15 residues. In germline, CDR1 is SGHTA, CDR2 FQGTGA. CDR3 sequence (DNA): TGTGCCAGCAGCTTACGAGGGACAGACACAGATACGCAGTATTTT. Protein sequence: CASSLRGTDTDTQYF.

The chain recombines TRBV9 with TRBJ1-1; no firm D call. This CDR3 has 14 residues. V was pared by 0 bases and J by 7 bases, with 13 bases between. Per the germline V gene, CDR1 is SGDLS and CDR2 is YYNGEE. This CDR3 reads CASSVGSWEFEAFF. DNA for the CDR3: TGTGCCAGCAGCGTAGGTTCGTGGGAATTTGAAGCTTTCTTT.

The DNA for the CDR3 is TGTGCCAGCAGCTTGGGACAAAATAATTCACCCCTCCACTTT. This encodes CASSLGQNNSPLHF. The genes are TRBV7-9 and TRBJ1-6; a weak D match, TRBD1 (6 bases). The CDR3 is made up of 14 amino acids. V was trimmed by 3 bases and J by 5 bases, leaving 8 bases between them. In germline, CDR1 is SEHNR, CDR2 FQNEAQ (reference sequence).

The V and J genes are TRBV11-3 and TRBJ2-1; a possible D gene is TRBD2 (6 bases). Between the trimmed V and J ends, which lost 0 bases and 0 bases, there was a span of 15 bases. The CDR3 extends over 18 amino acids. Germline V gives CDR1 SGHNT, CDR2 YENEEA. The CDR3 loop reads CASSLEIGTSYSYNEQFF. For the CDR3, the DNA is TGTGCCAGCAGCTTAGAAATAGGGACTTCCTACTCCTACAATGAGCAGTTCTTC. Variable domain in full (rest from reference TRBV11-3 and TRBJ2-1): EAGVVQSPRYKIIEKKQPVAFWCNPISGHNTLYWYLQNLGQGPELLIRYENEEAVDDSQLPKDRFSAERLKGVDSTLKIQPAELGDSAVYLCASSLEIGTSYSYNEQFFGPGTRLTVL.

This sequence joins TRBV29-1 and TRBJ2-6; D is unclear. The V gene's germline CDR1 is SQVTM and CDR2 ANQGSEA. The CDR3 contains 12 residues. Between the trimmed V and J ends, which lost 6 bases and 0 bases, there was a span of 3 bases. The CDR3 loop is CSVISGANVLTF. The CDR3, as DNA: TGCAGCGTGATCTCTGGGGCCAACGTCCTGACTTTC.

J is TRBJ1-6 and V is TRBV6-5; no reliable D call. The V end was cut by 4 bases, the J end by 0 bases, with 10 bases between. Germline lookup yields CDR1 MNHEY and CDR2 SVGAGI. This CDR3 is 16 amino acids long. CDR3 sequence reads: CASSFALSSYNSPLHF. CDR3 in DNA: TGTGCCAGCAGTTTCGCTCTTAGCTCCTATAATTCACCCCTCCACTTT.

The chain links TRBV15 to TRBJ2-1; D might be TRBD1 (6 bases). Germline loops: CDR1 LNHNV, CDR2 YYDKDF (reference sequence). The CDR3 runs 13 residues. V was pared by 2 bases and J by 7 bases, with 9 bases between. CDR3 sequence (DNA): TGTGCCACCAGCAGAAGGACAGTTAATGAGCAGTTCTTC. Translated: CATSRRTVNEQFF.

This clone was counted only a few times. The J gene is TRBJ1-4, the V gene TRBV4-3; perhaps TRBD1 as D (6 bases). Germline V gene sequence: CDR1 LGHNA, CDR2 YSLEER. V lost 1 base to trimming and J lost 3 bases, with 12 bases between them. The CDR3 contains 16 residues. CDR3 sequence reads: CASSQVGAKANEKLFF. CDR3 bases: TGCGCCAGCAGCCAAGTGGGGGCCAAGGCTAATGAAAAACTGTTTTTT.